This T cell receptor (beta chain) emerged from a study of ipilimumab plus nivolumab after autologous stem cell transplantation. Study-level information: Patients received a median of roughly five ipilimumab and 8 nivolumab doses.

Only in-frame clones appear in the TCRdb table, and some are missing; sequencing was by immunoSEQ multiplex PCR. Of almost 15,000 clones in the sample, around 74% were seen once. The CDR3 length is 14 residues. Germline values: CDR1 MDHEN, CDR2 SYDVKM. Trimming shortened V by 2 bases and J by 0 bases, and 5 bases separated the two germline ends. Checkpoint therapy with ipilimumab 1 mg/kg began 14 to 28 days after transplant. The rearrangement uses TRBV28 and TRBJ1-3; D is ambiguous. This TCR was recovered from a male donor with primary mediastinal lymphoma. The sequencing used PBMCs, collected in a trial of ipilimumab plus nivolumab as post-transplant consolidation. CDR3 sequence: CASSLPFSGNTIYF. The CDR3 region has the DNA TGTGCCAGCAGTTTACCATTCTCTGGAAACACCATATATTTT. The complete variable domain, with remaining parts taken from reference TRBV28 and TRBJ1-3, reads DVKVTQSSRYLVKRTGEKVFLECVQDMDHENMFWYRQDPGLGLRLIYFSYDVKMKEKGDIPEGYSVSREKKERFSLILESASTNQTSMYLCASSLPFSGNTIYFGEGSWLTVV.